This T cell receptor (beta chain) was recorded in a study of regulatory T cells in long-lasting Graves disease. The study's findings and limits: Newly diagnosed Graves' patients exceeded persistent ones in TCR diversity.

Construction of TCR beta libraries relied on iRepertoire HTBI primers and on Arm-PCR targeting CDR3 regions. Using its own MiXCR run on the multiplex PCR reads, TCRdb lists one record per CDR3 protein. This sample has 400,000 or so distinct CDR3 sequences, with 23% found just once. Time point noted: persistent/refractory GD, antithyroid drugs over 5 years with positive TRAb. Making the TCR library involved RNA that had been extracted from PBMCs. This clonotype was detected ten times or more. What it recognizes is unknown. Trimming at V came to 2 bases and at J to 5 bases, leaving 7 bases not matched to a gene. Germline V gene sequence: CDR1 LGHDT, CDR2 YNNKEL (reference sequence). The CDR3 contains 15 residues.

Sequencing used peripheral blood mononuclear cells (PBMCs), obtained when the disease was refractory, from a patient treated with antithyroid drugs. The chain recombines TRBV3-1 with TRBJ2-5, with 8 bases fitting TRBD1. The receptor comes from a female donor with Graves disease. As DNA, the CDR3 is TGTGCCAGCAGCCAACTTCCGACAGGGGTGGAGACCCAGTACTTC. It encodes CASSQLPTGVETQYF.